This is a list of T cell receptor beta chains from one sample in a study of blood T cell repertoires in COVID-19. The protocol was immunoSEQ multiplex PCR, while the TCRdb copy is restricted to in-frame clones and leaves out a portion. The repertoire holds about 77,000 clones, with about 80% as singletons. Source material: peripheral blood. The receptors originated from a woman in her 70s with acute or convalescent COVID-19. Each CDR3 is given with its conserved first and last residue. D genes are given only for firm matches. Clone size is shown for a subset of rows, as once, few, many or a class of expanded clone.

J	D	size	V	DNA	CDR3
TRBJ2-3	-	-	TRBV14	TGTGCCAGCAGCCTCCAGGAGGGAGATACGCAGTATTTT	CASSLQEGDTQYF
TRBJ2-2	TRBD2	-	TRBV7-2	TGTGCCAGCACCCGGCGGCGGGGGGGAGGATCCGGGGAGCTGTTTTTT	CASTRRRGGGSGELFF
TRBJ1-6	TRBD1	-	TRBV9	TGTGCCAGCAGCGCCCAGCAGGGGGCTTATAATTCACCCCTCCACTTT	CASSAQQGAYNSPLHF
TRBJ2-2	-	-	TRBV19	TGTGCCAGTAATAACTTCAGGGTTCCGACCGGGGAGCTGTTTTTT	CASNNFRVPTGELFF
TRBJ1-1	TRBD1	-	TRBV5-1	TGCGCCAGCAGCTTCGGAGACGGGACAGGGGAAGCTTTCTTT	CASSFGDGTGEAFF
TRBJ1-1	-	once	TRBV28	TGTGCCAGCAAACGAGGAGGGACGCCTGAAGCTTTCTTT	CASKRGGTPEAFF
TRBJ2-2	-	-	TRBV6-2/TRBV6-3	TGTGCCAGCAGTTACGGCGGGGGCTCCGGGGGGCGTAACACCGGGGAGCTGTTTTTT	CASSYGGGSGGRNTGELFF
TRBJ1-2	-	-	TRBV7-9	TGTGCCAGCAGCTTAACCCTCCGACGACAAGATAACTATGGCTACACCTTC	CASSLTLRRQDNYGYTF
TRBJ2-3	TRBD2	-	TRBV3-1/TRBV3-2	TGTGCCAGCAGCCAGTATGCTACTAGCGGGGGGGGAGATACGCAGTATTTT	CASSQYATSGGGDTQYF
TRBJ1-3	TRBD1	-	TRBV6-5	TGTGCCAGCAGTTACTCGGACAGGGGGAGAAACACCATATATTTT	CASSYSDRGRNTIYF
TRBJ1-2	-	-	TRBV3-1/TRBV3-2	TGTGACAAGAATAACTATGGCTACACCTTC	CDKNNYGYTF
TRBJ1-4	-	-	TRBV7-9	TGTGCCAGCAGTTCCAAAGCGGGGGGTGGTAATGAAAAACTGTTTTTT	CASSSKAGGGNEKLFF
TRBJ1-1	TRBD1	-	TRBV29-1	TGCAGCTTTACAGGGGCCCTGAACACTGAAGCTTTCTTT	CSFTGALNTEAFF
TRBJ2-1	TRBD2	-	TRBV4-1	TGCGCCAGCAGCCCAACTAGCGGGGGGGCGGTTGAGCAGTTCTTC	CASSPTSGGAVEQFF
TRBJ1-2	TRBD1	-	TRBV5-1	TGCGCCAGCAGCTCGACAGGGGGCGGCGGCTATGGCTACACCTTC	CASSSTGGGGYGYTF
TRBJ1-2	-	-	TRBV6-2/TRBV6-3	TGTGCCAGCAGTTACGGGGCCCATCGCTATGGCTACACCTTC	CASSYGAHRYGYTF
TRBJ2-7	-	-	TRBV11-2	TGTGCCAGCAGCCCATGGGAGGATATCTCCTACGAGCAGTACTTC	CASSPWEDISYEQYF
TRBJ1-2	-	few	TRBV6-2/TRBV6-3	TGTGCCAGCAGTTACGAGGGGGACTATGGCTACACCTTC	CASSYEGDYGYTF